Listed below are T cell receptor beta chains from one sample, sequenced in a study of cytomegalovirus exposure and HLA in healthy donors. The table came from immunoSEQ multiplex PCR; TCRdb's copy has only in-frame clones and leaves some out. Of about 170,000 clones listed, around 79% were seen once; the top ten hold more than 0.75%. Sequenced material: PBMCs. Receptor source: a woman in her fifties or sixties in good health and CMV-seropositive. The CDR3 runs from the conserved cysteine through the conserved F or W. Each record gives: J gene, V gene, D gene, clone size, CDR3 protein, CDR3 DNA. D genes are given only for firm matches. The size of a clone is reported for some rows only, either as once, few or many, or as a class for expanded clones.

TRBJ2-1 TRBV18 . . CASSPGHNNEQFF TGTGCCAGCTCACCTGGACACAACAATGAGCAGTTCTTC
TRBJ1-2 TRBV5-5 . . CASSLAQVPFTTF TGTGCCAGCAGCTTGGCCCAGGTGCCCTTCACCACCTTC
TRBJ1-5 TRBV19 TRBD1 once CASSIARTGVHNQPQHF TGTGCCAGTAGTATCGCGAGGACAGGGGTTCACAATCAGCCCCAGCATTTT
TRBJ1-5 TRBV19 . few CASSIIRGREYSSQPQHF TGTGCCAGTAGTATCATCCGGGGTCGAGAGTACTCGAGTCAGCCCCAGCATTTT
TRBJ2-3 TRBV28 . . CASSRRDNLGRATDTQYF TGTGCCAGCAGTAGAAGGGACAACCTTGGCCGTGCCACAGATACGCAGTATTTT
TRBJ1-2 TRBV5-8 . once CASSLPGYQGYTF TGTGCCAGCAGCTTGCCAGGGTATCAGGGCTACACCTTC
TRBJ1-1 TRBV2 TRBD1 . CASRDRESTEAFF TGTGCCAGCCGAGACAGGGAGAGCACTGAAGCTTTCTTT
TRBJ2-6 TRBV5-4 . . CASSRPYSTGISGANVLTF TGTGCCAGCAGCCGCCCCTACTCGACAGGAATCTCTGGGGCCAACGTCCTGACTTTC
TRBJ2-5 TRBV6-5 TRBD2 few CASSYGGGVGETQYF TGTGCCAGCAGTTACGGCGGGGGGGTGGGAGAGACCCAGTACTTC
TRBJ2-7 TRBV5-1 . . CASSEQGASYEQYF TGCGCCAGCAGTGAACAGGGAGCCTCCTACGAGCAGTACTTC
TRBJ2-7 TRBV29-1 . few CSVEDINTRIRYF TGCAGCGTTGAAGATATAAACACGAGGATTCGGTACTTC
TRBJ2-3 TRBV7-2 TRBD2 . CASSFLSGGATDTQYF TGTGCCAGCAGCTTCCTGAGCGGGGGGGCCACAGATACGCAGTATTTT
TRBJ2-5 TRBV18 TRBD1 once CASSPNPGGGETQYF TGTGCCAGCTCACCAAATCCAGGGGGCGGAGAGACCCAGTACTTC
TRBJ2-2 TRBV7-2 . . CASNNGGGELFF TGTGCCAGCAATAACGGGGGCGGGGAGCTGTTTTTT
TRBJ2-7 TRBV6-6 TRBD2 . CASRVASGAPDEQYF TGTGCCAGCAGGGTCGCTAGCGGGGCGCCTGACGAGCAGTACTTC
TRBJ2-5 TRBV18 TRBD1 . CASSLQGQASQETQYF TGTGCCAGCTCACTTCAAGGACAGGCTAGCCAAGAGACCCAGTACTTC
TRBJ1-6 TRBV6-5 . . CASSGGAQNSPLHF TGTGCCAGCAGCGGGGGGGCGCAGAATTCACCCCTCCACTTT
TRBJ2-7 TRBV6-1 . . CASAVGAKDEQYF TGTGCCAGCGCGGTGGGGGCTAAGGACGAGCAGTACTTC
TRBJ1-1 TRBV19 . . CASSTLSGGLNTEAFF TGTGCCAGTAGCACGCTCTCGGGGGGCCTAAACACTGAAGCTTTCTTT
TRBJ2-3 TRBV27 . few CASRAGGGTDTQYF TGTGCCAGCAGAGCGGGTGGAGGGACAGATACGCAGTATTTT
TRBJ2-7 TRBV6-1 TRBD1 . CASSVGTGGTYEQYF TGTGCCAGCAGCGTCGGGACAGGGGGCACCTACGAGCAGTACTTC
TRBJ2-5 TRBV29-1 . . CSVYSDGGTQYF TGCAGCGTTTACTCGGACGGAGGGACCCAGTACTTC
TRBJ2-7 TRBV28 TRBD2 . CASSLSSGRYEQYF TGTGCCAGCAGTTTATCTAGCGGGCGCTACGAGCAGTACTTC
TRBJ1-4 TRBV5-8 TRBD1 . CASGQNRGAATNEKLFF TGTGCCAGCGGACAAAACAGGGGTGCAGCAACTAATGAAAAACTGTTTTTT
TRBJ1-5 TRBV6-1 TRBD1 . CASSVDRGDQPQHF TGTGCCAGCAGTGTGGACAGGGGGGATCAGCCCCAGCATTTT
TRBJ2-1 TRBV19 TRBD2 . CASRIREGPNNEQFF TGTGCCAGTAGAATCAGGGAGGGCCCCAACAATGAGCAGTTCTTC
TRBJ1-5 TRBV19 TRBD1 . CASRQGNRNQPQHF TGTGCCAGCCGACAGGGGAATCGCAATCAGCCCCAGCATTTT
TRBJ1-2 TRBV2 . once CASTPGGGYGYTF TGTGCCAGCACTCCGGGGGGGGGCTATGGCTACACCTTC
TRBJ2-1 TRBV9 . . CASSVPGKWNEQFF TGTGCCAGCAGCGTCCCCGGGAAGTGGAATGAGCAGTTCTTC
TRBJ1-1 TRBV6-5 . . CASRDRQGYGTEAFF TGTGCCAGCAGAGATCGCCAGGGCTATGGGACTGAAGCTTTCTTT
TRBJ2-5 TRBV7-9 . . CASSFGQGLETQYF TGTGCCAGCAGCTTCGGTCAGGGCCTAGAGACCCAGTACTTC
TRBJ1-2 TRBV28 . few CASLGLTENYGYTF TGTGCCAGCCTTGGGCTGACAGAAAACTATGGCTACACCTTC
TRBJ2-2 TRBV29-1 . . CSVVQGGIPGELFF TGCAGCGTAGTACAGGGAGGGATTCCCGGGGAGCTGTTTTTT
TRBJ2-7 TRBV5-1 . . CASSPEGGFYEQYF TGCGCCAGCAGCCCCGAAGGGGGTTTCTACGAGCAGTACTTC
TRBJ2-5 TRBV4-1 TRBD1 . CASSQDSRQGETQYF TGCGCCAGCAGCCAAGATTCCAGACAGGGAGAGACCCAGTACTTC
TRBJ2-2 TRBV5-1 TRBD2 . CASSLPSGGNSPGELFF TGCGCCAGCAGCTTGCCTAGCGGGGGGAACTCCCCCGGGGAGCTGTTTTTT
TRBJ1-1 TRBV10-3 . once CATYNRENTEAFF TGTGCCACATATAACAGGGAGAACACTGAAGCTTTCTTT
TRBJ2-1 TRBV30 TRBD2 . CAWSDPAGGYNEQFF TGTGCCTGGAGTGACCCAGCGGGGGGCTACAATGAGCAGTTCTTC
TRBJ1-2 TRBV15 TRBD1 . CATSRDVGGGGYTF TGTGCCACCAGCAGAGATGTTGGAGGGGGCGGCTACACCTTC
TRBJ2-7 TRBV6-1 . . CASSGNSRSEQYF TGTGCCAGCAGTGGAAACTCACGTAGCGAGCAGTACTTC
TRBJ2-7 TRBV30 TRBD1 . CAWLHQGAQSSYEQYF TGTGCCTGGCTGCACCAGGGGGCCCAGAGCTCCTACGAGCAGTACTTC
TRBJ2-5 TRBV20-1 . . CSAGRETQYF TGCAGTGCTGGCAGGGAGACCCAGTACTTC
TRBJ2-7 TRBV2 . . CASRPNGYEQYF TGTGCCAGCAGACCCAACGGCTACGAGCAGTACTTC
TRBJ1-2 TRBV28 . once CASSNRGRAGGYTF TGTGCCAGCAGTAACCGCGGCAGGGCTGGTGGCTACACCTTC
TRBJ1-1 TRBV7-9 TRBD1 . CASSPRTGRGGTEAFF TGTGCCAGCAGCCCTCGGACAGGCCGGGGGGGCACTGAAGCTTTCTTT
TRBJ1-5 TRBV19 . . CASSITALRGYSNQPQHF TGTGCCAGTAGTATTACCGCGCTCAGGGGATATAGCAATCAGCCCCAGCATTTT
TRBJ2-1 TRBV19 TRBD2 few CASSPLAGGPNEQFF TGTGCCAGTAGCCCACTAGCGGGAGGGCCCAATGAGCAGTTCTTC
TRBJ1-1 TRBV13 . . CASNRGADTEAFF TGTGCCAGCAACCGGGGGGCGGACACTGAAGCTTTCTTT
TRBJ1-2 TRBV10-3 . . CAISDGGFDGYTF TGTGCCATCAGTGACGGGGGGTTCGATGGCTACACCTTC
TRBJ1-1 TRBV9 . . CASSVRVNTEAFF TGTGCCAGCAGCGTCAGGGTTAACACTGAAGCTTTCTTT
TRBJ2-7 TRBV2 . few CASSEARGVIDEQYF TGTGCCAGCAGTGAAGCGCGCGGGGTTATCGACGAGCAGTACTTC
TRBJ1-2 TRBV2 TRBD1 . CASRKDRGRNYGYTF TGTGCCAGCAGAAAGGACAGGGGGAGGAACTATGGCTACACCTTC
TRBJ2-7 TRBV7-2 . . CASSLSGGGNSYEQYF TGTGCCAGCAGCTTATCCGGGGGAGGCAACTCCTACGAGCAGTACTTC
TRBJ1-4 TRBV12-5 . . CASGLTGATNEKLFF TGTGCTAGTGGTTTAACAGGAGCAACTAATGAAAAACTGTTTTTT
TRBJ1-1 TRBV6-1 . . CASKQVLGTEAFF TGTGCCAGCAAACAGGTGTTGGGAACTGAAGCTTTCTTT
TRBJ1-2 TRBV28 . . CASHSARDSELYGYTF TGTGCCAGCCACTCCGCCCGGGACTCCGAACTCTATGGCTACACCTTC
TRBJ2-3 TRBV19 TRBD1 . CASRPGGTGNTDTQYF TGTGCCAGTAGGCCCGGGGGGACAGGGAACACAGATACGCAGTATTTT
TRBJ1-5 TRBV21-1 . . CASGMEVQPQHF TGTGCCAGCGGAATGGAGGTTCAGCCCCAGCATTTT